Shown below are 20 T cell receptor beta chains from a single sample sequenced in a study of PD-1 blockade in mismatch repair-deficient tumors. These receptors are not linked to any known antigen. Method: immunoSEQ multiplex PCR; TCRdb's copy keeps in-frame clones and lacks some. The sample holds roughly 13,000 clones; around 84% are singletons and the top ten take about a fifth. Time point of the sample: roughly 10-day in vitro stimulation with candidate neoantigen peptide 4. The sequenced sample was cells cultured in vitro, obtained from a patient treated with pembrolizumab. The receptors derive from an adult with mismatch repair-deficient cancer.

This rearrangement joins TRBV7-9 to TRBJ2-1; TRBD2 is a possible D gene (6 bases). CDR1 is SEHNR and CDR2 is FQNEAQ in the germline V gene (reference sequence). CDR3 size: 16 residues. V was shortened by 2 bases and J by 4 bases, with 15 bases between the two germline ends. In nucleotides, the CDR3 is TGTGCCAGCAGCTTATCATTGGCTAGCGCTTACAATGAGCAGTTCTTC. This codes for CASSLSLASAYNEQFF.

The CDR3, as DNA: TGTGCCAGCAGCCTCGACTCTAGCGGGAGTTTCACAGATACGCAGTATTTT. Its translation: CASSLDSSGSFTDTQYF. The rearrangement links TRBV28 to TRBJ2-3; 10 bases match TRBD2. The CDR3 extends over 17 amino acids. Germline trimming cut 6 bases from V and 2 bases from J; bases unmatched to any gene: 11. Germline V lookup: CDR1 MDHEN, CDR2 SYDVKM.

V and J are TRBV6-7 and TRBJ1-2; TRBD1 might be the D (5 bases). Being an ORF, TRBV6-7 has a function that is uncertain. V lost 7 bases and J lost 2, with 20 bases in between. The CDR3 is 16 amino acids. CDR3 sequence reads: CASNSAKGLRNYGYTF. CDR3 in DNA: TGTGCCAGCAATTCGGCTAAGGGGCTCAGAAACTATGGCTACACCTTC.

The V call is TRBV7-3, the J call TRBJ2-3, with TRBD2 matching 10 bases. Germline-derived CDR1 and CDR2 are SGHTA and FQGTGA. The length of the CDR3 is 17 residues. The V and J ends lost 2 bases and 6 bases, in that order; junction bases with no gene match: 11. CDR3 DNA: TGTGCCAGCAGCTTACTCCCCCCGCCAGCGGGAGGGGATACGCAGTATTTT. Encoded protein: CASSLLPPPAGGDTQYF.

The rearrangement uses TRBV19 and TRBJ2-5; 7 bases are a match to TRBD1. Germline-derived CDR1 and CDR2 are LNHDA and SQIVND (reference sequence). J lost 5 bases, V lost 5 bases, and 8 bases had no gene match. The CDR3 extends over 14 amino acids. This chain's CDR3 is CASSVDRARETQYF. As DNA, the CDR3 is TGTGCCAGTAGTGTCGACAGGGCTCGGGAGACCCAGTACTTC.

DNA for the CDR3: TGTGCCAGCAGAAGTAGCGGGAGGGCCTCCTACGAGCAGTACTTC. Translated, it gives CASRSSGRASYEQYF. V usage is TRBV28 and J usage is TRBJ2-7; 11 nucleotides align to TRBD2. V was pared by 6 bases and J by 0 bases, with 4 bases of the junction left unmatched. The CDR3 is 15 amino acids. CDR1 is MDHEN and CDR2 is SYDVKM in the germline V gene.

The chain links TRBV7-9 to TRBJ2-1; maybe TRBD1 (5 bases). Germline CDR1 SEHNR, CDR2 FQNEAQ (reference sequence). CDR3 length: 14 amino acids. Trimming took off 1 base at V and 3 bases at J, with 7 bases between the two ends. The CDR3 DNA sequence: TGTGCCAGCAGCTTAGAAGACAGCTACAATGAGCAGTTCTTC. Protein sequence: CASSLEDSYNEQFF.

Regarding this clone: Other DNA sequences of this sample code for an identical CDR3. V is TRBV10-3 and J is TRBJ2-7; D ambiguous. Germline loops: CDR1 ENHRY, CDR2 SYGVKD. With 3 bases removed from V and 4 bases from J, the gap between germline ends came to 10 bases. The CDR3 sequence is 13 residues long. The CDR3 DNA sequence: TGTGCCATCAGTGAAGGTGGCGGTTACGAGCAGTACTTC. Its protein is CAISEGGGYEQYF.

CDR3 region: CASSYAGFYGYTF. The CDR3 DNA sequence: TGTGCCAGCAGTTATGCGGGGTTCTATGGCTACACCTTC. J is TRBJ1-2 and V is TRBV6-5; D not certain. Trimming pared 3 bases from V and 4 bases from J, leaving 9 bases between. Germline V gene sequence: CDR1 MNHEY, CDR2 SVGAGI. The CDR3 covers 13 residues.

The chain recombines TRBV7-7 with TRBJ2-3; D is undetermined. The CDR3 totals 13 residues. V lost 2 bases and J 3 bases, leaving 6 bases between the germline ends. CDR1 is SSHAT and CDR2 is FNYEAQ in the germline V gene (reference sequence). CDR3 amino acids: CASSLLQTDTQYF. The CDR3 DNA sequence: TGTGCCAGCAGCTTACTACAGACAGATACGCAGTATTTT.

This clone has more than one count but fewer than ten. This rearrangement joins TRBV19 to TRBJ1-1; D remains unclear. Germline-derived CDR1 and CDR2 are LNHDA and SQIVND (reference sequence). There are 13 residues in the CDR3. V lost 7 bases to trimming and J lost 7 bases, with 16 bases between them. Here the CDR3 reads CASTRRADHEAFF. The CDR3 nucleotides read TGTGCCAGTACTCGACGGGCAGACCATGAAGCTTTCTTT. Full variable domain (remainder filled in from reference TRBV19 and TRBJ1-1): DGGITQSPKYLFRKEGQNVTLSCEQNLNHDAMYWYRQDPGQGLRLIYYSQIVNDFQKGDIAEGYSVSREKKESFPLTVTSAQKNPTAFYLCASTRRADHEAFFGQGTRLTVV.

V and J are TRBV28 and TRBJ1-5; 10 bases agree with TRBD1. Per the germline V gene, CDR1 is MDHEN and CDR2 is SYDVKM. CDR3 length equals 14 residues. The V segment lost 6 bases and the J segment 7 bases; nucleotides outside the gene matches: 6. CDR3 sequence reads: CASRYRDRGQPQHF. CDR3 coding DNA: TGTGCCAGCAGATACCGGGACAGGGGACAGCCCCAGCATTTT.

The J gene is TRBJ1-5, the V gene TRBV7-2, with D uncertain. From germline, CDR1 is SGHTA and CDR2 FQGNSA. This CDR3 comprises 12 residues. V lost 6 bases and J lost 4, with 7 bases in between. The CDR3 DNA reads as TGTGCCAGCAGGTTCTTGAATCAGCCCCAGCATTTT. Encoded protein: CASRFLNQPQHF.

This clone is a singleton in its sample. The CDR3 nucleotides are TGTGCCAGCAGTTTTGACAGGGAAGTTCGGGAAAAACTGTTTTTT. It yields the protein CASSFDREVREKLFF. The chain couples TRBV27 to TRBJ1-4; 7 nucleotides align to TRBD1. The CDR3 is 15 residues long. Per the germline V gene, CDR1 is MNHEY and CDR2 is SMNVEV (reference sequence). Trimming took 3 bases from V and 8 from J; bases not matched to a gene: 9.

This clone was detected only once. The chain is built from TRBV28 and TRBJ2-2; tentatively, D is TRBD1 or TRBD2 (5 bases each). The CDR3 spans 12 residues. The V end lost 6 bases, the J end lost 5 bases, and 7 bases lay between the germline ends. Germline V lookup: CDR1 MDHEN, CDR2 SYDVKM. The CDR3 spells CASSWGTGELFF. As DNA, the CDR3 is TGTGCCAGCAGCTGGGGGACCGGGGAGCTGTTTTTT.

V and J are TRBV28 and TRBJ2-7; no definite D call. Per the germline V gene, CDR1 is MDHEN and CDR2 is SYDVKM. Trimming stripped 5 bases from V and 3 bases from J, with 14 bases between. The CDR3 runs 14 residues. Here the CDR3 DNA reads TGTGCCAGCAGTCCTGCGGATCTAGACTACGAGCAGTACTTC. Protein sequence: CASSPADLDYEQYF. Using reference TRBV28 and TRBJ2-7 for the parts outside the CDR3, the full variable domain is DVKVTQSSRYLVKRTGEKVFLECVQDMDHENMFWYRQDPGLGLRLIYFSYDVKMKEKGDIPEGYSVSREKKERFSLILESASTNQTSMYLCASSPADLDYEQYFGPGTRLTVT.

CDR3 amino acids: CASSGQREGADTQYF. The CDR3 DNA reads TGTGCCAGCAGCGGCCAGCGGGAGGGTGCAGATACGCAGTATTTT. The chain combines TRBV9 with TRBJ2-3; 10 bases match TRBD2. The CDR3 is 15 residues long. V lost 3 bases, J lost 4 bases, and 5 bases stayed unmatched. From germline, CDR1 is SGDLS and CDR2 YYNGEE.

V and J are TRBV15 and TRBJ1-1; TRBD1 aligns across 9 bases. Germline V gene sequence: CDR1 LNHNV, CDR2 YYDKDF (reference sequence). The CDR3 is 15 amino acids. The V segment lost 0 bases and the J segment 5 bases; nucleotides outside the gene matches: 4. The DNA of the CDR3 is TGTGCCACCAGCAGAGAACAGGGGGCGAGAACTGAAGCTTTCTTT. This gives the protein CATSREQGARTEAFF.

This chain uses TRBV19 with TRBJ2-3, with D unresolved. The CDR3 has 13 residues. Germline CDR1 reads LNHDA; CDR2 reads SQIVND (reference sequence). The ends were cut back, 6 bases at V and 6 bases at J, with 13 bases in the middle. CDR3 region: CASSPDSTDTQYF. CDR3 sequence (DNA): TGTGCCAGTAGCCCCGACTCCACCGATACGCAGTATTTT.

The V gene is TRBV5-1, the J gene TRBJ2-5, with TRBD2 identical over 8 bases. The CDR3 loop spans 17 amino acids. Germline trimming cut 0 bases from V and 2 bases from J; bases unmatched to any gene: 9. Germline values: CDR1 SGHRS, CDR2 YFSETQ. CDR3 sequence (DNA): TGCGCCAGCAGCTTGGCCGAGACTTCTAGCGGGCAAGAGACCCAGTACTTC. This codes for CASSLAETSSGQETQYF. Full variable domain (missing parts from reference TRBV5-1 and TRBJ2-5): KAGVTQTPRYLIKTRGQQVTLSCSPISGHRSVSWYQQTPGQGLQFLFEYFSETQRNKGNFPGRFSGRQFSNSRSEMNVSTLELGDSALYLCASSLAETSSGQETQYFGPGTRLLVL.